This T cell receptor beta chain was recovered during a study of blood T cell repertoires in COVID-19. Study summary: Samples came from the United States, Italy and Spain, spanning acute and convalescent COVID-19.

Germline values: CDR1 SEHNR, CDR2 FQNEAQ (reference sequence). The CDR3 has 14 residues. The V gene lost 2 bases and the J gene lost 1 base, with 8 bases spanning the gap. Clones were read by immunoSEQ multiplex PCR, and TCRdb kept only the in-frame ones, dropping some. The top ten clones hold over 1.5% of a sample with approximately 130,000 clones, roughly 91% of them seen once. Regarding this clone: The sample has other DNA sequences that encode this CDR3 too.

The receptor was derived from a human donor in a cohort sampled during active COVID-19. Sequenced: peripheral blood. This sequence joins TRBV7-9 and TRBJ1-1; D is undetermined. The CDR3 bases are TGTGCCAGCAGCTTACTTACTAGGAACACTGAAGCTTTCTTT. It is translated as CASSLLTRNTEAFF.